These 32 T cell receptor beta chains came from one sample sequenced in a study of Ad26.COV2.S vaccination and SARS-CoV-2 variants. Noted treatment: some 20 received Ad26.COV2.S at low or high dose, single or two shots; about 5 received placebo; per-sample allocation not given. Following the first vaccine or placebo injection, samples were taken on day 63. Sequencing used immunoSEQ multiplex PCR; TCRdb keeps in-frame clones, though not all of them. The sample lists roughly 500,000 clones, around nine tenths seen once, with 9.5% to 15% in the top ten. The source was peripheral blood, collected in a trial of Ad26.COV2.S vaccine versus placebo. Receptors were obtained from a person aged 18-65 years who received the Ad26.COV2.S COVID-19 vaccine or a placebo.

V usage is TRBV7-2 and J usage is TRBJ1-2; no clear D gene. The CDR3 length is 15 residues. Germline V gene lookup returns CDR1 SGHTA and CDR2 FQGNSA. Trimming took 8 bases from V and 4 from J, leaving 20 bases between them. The CDR3: CASQLNPIARYGYTF. The CDR3 nucleotides read TGTGCCAGCCAGCTCAATCCCATCGCTCGCTATGGCTACACCTTC.

A remark on this clone: Other nucleotide sequences from this sample produce the same CDR3. The chain recombines TRBV5-1 with TRBJ2-2; no firm D call. Deletions cut 4 bases from V and 3 bases from J, with 4 bases between. The CDR3 sequence is 12 residues long. The germline gives CDR1 SGHRS, CDR2 YFSETQ. CDR3 in amino acids: CASSLDTGELFF. The CDR3 DNA reads TGCGCCAGCAGCCTCGACACCGGGGAGCTGTTTTTT.

In this sample, this clone turned up once. CDR3 sequence reads: CASSPGTGRAYGYTF. CDR3 in DNA: TGTGCCAGCAGCCCCGGGACTGGGCGGGCCTATGGCTACACCTTC. J is TRBJ1-2 and V is TRBV5-4; tentatively, D is TRBD1 (5 bases). CDR3 length: 15 residues. Per the germline V gene, CDR1 is SGHNT and CDR2 is YYREEE (reference sequence). V was trimmed by 4 bases and J by 4 bases, leaving 17 bases between them.

The J gene is TRBJ2-1, the V gene TRBV5-5; D ambiguous. The V end lost 0 bases, the J end lost 2 bases, and 3 bases lay between the germline ends. This CDR3 is built from 13 residues. In germline, CDR1 is SGHKS, CDR2 YYEKEE (reference sequence). CDR3 nucleotide sequence: TGTGCCAGCAGCTTGGAGGCCTACAATGAGCAGTTCTTC. Translated: CASSLEAYNEQFF.

This rearrangement joins TRBV11-3 to TRBJ1-1; TRBD1 is a possible D gene (5 bases). Germline CDR1 reads SGHNT; CDR2 reads YENEEA. The CDR3 sequence is 14 residues long. V was shortened by 5 bases and J by 0 bases, with 10 bases between the two germline ends. The CDR3 DNA sequence: TGTGCCAGCAGCCAGGGATTTGTGAACACTGAAGCTTTCTTT. Translating it yields CASSQGFVNTEAFF. The full variable domain, with the rest looked up from reference TRBV11-3 and TRBJ1-1, is EAGVVQSPRYKIIEKKQPVAFWCNPISGHNTLYWYLQNLGQGPELLIRYENEEAVDDSQLPKDRFSAERLKGVDSTLKIQPAELGDSAVYLCASSQGFVNTEAFFGQGTRLTVV.

The chain employs TRBV4-2 and TRBJ2-2, with D tentatively TRBD1 (6 bases). The CDR3 is 16 amino acids. The V end was cut by 3 bases, the J end by 5 bases, with 16 bases between. Germline V CDR1 and CDR2: LGHNA, YNFKEQ. The CDR3 coding sequence is TGTGCCAGCAGCCAGAACGGACAGTTCAGTACCGGGGAGCTGTTTTTT. This translates into CASSQNGQFSTGELFF.

V usage is TRBV6-6 and J usage is TRBJ1-4; no clear D. Germline V gene data show CDR1 as MNHNY and CDR2 as SVGAGI (reference sequence). CDR3 length: 14 residues. The ends were cut back, 7 bases at V and 2 bases at J, with 11 bases in the middle. CDR3 sequence reads: CASMGWVTNEKLFF. The CDR3 DNA reads TGTGCCAGCATGGGGTGGGTGACTAATGAAAAACTGTTTTTT.

This chain connects TRBV19 to TRBJ2-7; perhaps TRBD2 as D (5 bases). The V gene lost 6 bases and the J gene lost 0 bases, with 12 bases spanning the gap. There are 14 residues in the CDR3. Germline V lookup: CDR1 LNHDA, CDR2 SQIVND (reference sequence). This CDR3 is CASRDGGYSYEQYF. The CDR3 bases are TGTGCCAGTAGAGACGGCGGGTACTCCTACGAGCAGTACTTC.

This chain links TRBV6-5 with TRBJ2-1; the D is unclear. The CDR3 has 12 amino acids. Trimming removed 5 bases at V and 10 bases at J, with 12 bases between. Germline CDR1 and CDR2: MNHEY and SVGAGI. CDR3 loop: CASSRAFDEQFF. The CDR3 bases are TGTGCCAGCAGTAGGGCATTCGACGAGCAGTTCTTC.

The chain carries TRBV19 and TRBJ1-5; D gene uncertain. This CDR3 comprises 13 residues. The germline CDR1 and CDR2 sequences are LNHDA and SQIVND (reference sequence). Trimming stripped 0 bases from V and 6 bases from J, with 6 bases between. CDR3 bases: TGTGCCAGTAGTATAGAAACGACTCAGCCCCAGCATTTT. It is translated as CASSIETTQPQHF.

The rearrangement links TRBV25-1 to TRBJ1-6, with D unresolved. CDR3 length: 14 residues. In germline, CDR1 is MGHDK, CDR2 SYGVNS. The V gene lost 1 base and the J gene lost 10 bases, with 11 bases spanning the gap. The CDR3 reads CASSESGRASPLHF. For the CDR3, the DNA is TGTGCCAGCAGTGAATCGGGCAGAGCATCACCCCTCCACTTT.

The J gene is TRBJ2-5, the V gene TRBV6-5, with D possibly matching TRBD2 (5 bases). The CDR3 loop spans 14 amino acids. Trimming pared 7 bases from V and 0 bases from J, leaving 12 bases between. The germline V gene has CDR1 MNHEY and CDR2 SVGAGI. The CDR3 coding sequence is TGTGCCAGCATCGGCAGCGGTTACCAAGAGACCCAGTACTTC. Translated: CASIGSGYQETQYF.

The J gene is TRBJ1-1, the V gene TRBV10-3, with a tentative D call TRBD1 (5 bases). Looked up from germline, CDR1 is ENHRY and CDR2 is SYGVKD. Trimming took off 0 bases at V and 1 base at J, with 9 bases between the two ends. The CDR3 spans 15 residues. The CDR3: CAISESGGKNTEAFF. CDR3 coding DNA: TGTGCCATCAGTGAGTCGGGGGGGAAGAACACTGAAGCTTTCTTT.

The rearrangement joins TRBV28 to TRBJ1-1; weak D call: TRBD1 (6 bases). The germline V gene encodes CDR1 MDHEN and CDR2 SYDVKM. The V end lost 4 bases, the J end lost 11 bases, and 14 bases lay between the germline ends. This CDR3 comprises 12 residues. The CDR3 DNA is TGTGCCAGCAGTTCACGGGGGCAAACGGCTTTCTTT. Its protein product is CASSSRGQTAFF.

V gene TRBV18 combines with J gene TRBJ1-3, with D unclear. Per the germline V gene, CDR1 is KGHSH and CDR2 is LQKENI. The CDR3 has 14 amino acids. Trimming removed 5 bases from V and 0 bases from J, with 8 bases in between. In DNA form, the CDR3 reads TGTGCCAGCTCAACCGGGAGCTCTGGAAACACCATATATTTT. It encodes CASSTGSSGNTIYF.

CDR3 bases: TGTGCCAGCAGCTTTCCGGACAGTAAAAAAACCTACGAGCAGTACTTC. Protein: CASSFPDSKKTYEQYF. The chain is built from TRBV5-6 and TRBJ2-7; D may be TRBD1 (6 bases). The germline gives CDR1 SGHDT, CDR2 YYEEEE. The CDR3 sequence is 16 residues long. Between the trimmed V and J ends, which lost 2 bases and 2 bases, there was a span of 17 bases.

This chain's CDR3 is CSARDGLAEYF. The CDR3 DNA follows: TGCAGTGCTAGAGATGGTCTAGCCGAGTACTTC. The V gene is TRBV20-1, the J gene TRBJ2-7; D possibly corresponds to TRBD2 (5 bases). The CDR3 runs to 11 residues. Trimming removed 0 bases at V and 11 bases at J, with 11 bases between. Germline V CDR1 and CDR2: DFQATT, SNEGSKA (reference sequence).

DNA for the CDR3: TGTGCCAGCAGCTTGAGGCGGAGGGGAGAGACCCAGTACTTC. Residues: CASSLRRRGETQYF. J is TRBJ2-5 and V is TRBV28, with D maybe TRBD2 (6 bases). The CDR3 totals 14 residues. Deletions cut 6 bases from V and 4 bases from J, with 15 bases between. The germline CDR1 and CDR2 sequences are MDHEN and SYDVKM.

This clone came up many times. The rearrangement links TRBV7-3 to TRBJ2-3; D is unresolved. Germline V gives CDR1 SGHTA, CDR2 FQGTGA. Trimming cost V 0 bases and J 3 bases, with 10 bases left between them. The CDR3 extends over 15 amino acids. The CDR3 nucleotides are TGTGCCAGCAGCTTAACAGGTGACGGAACAGATACGCAGTATTTT. Amino acid sequence: CASSLTGDGTDTQYF.

This chain links TRBV4-1 with TRBJ1-4, with D unresolved. The CDR3 has 12 residues. Trimming pared 4 bases from V and 8 bases from J, leaving 8 bases between. CDR1 is MGHRA, CDR2 YSYEKL, per germline. CDR3 coding DNA: TGCGCCAGCAGCCGACCGGAAGAAAAACTGTTTTTT. Residues: CASSRPEEKLFF.

The chain has TRBV7-8 and TRBJ2-7, with D tentatively TRBD1 or TRBD2 (5 bases each). This CDR3 has 14 residues. CDR1 is SGHVS, CDR2 FQNEAQ, per germline. Trimming left V 1 base short and J 4 bases short, with 11 bases between. The CDR3 DNA sequence: TGTGCCAGCAGCTTAGGGGACCAACTGTACGAGCAGTACTTC. Its translation is CASSLGDQLYEQYF.

Only a few counts were recorded for this clone. This chain joins TRBV28 and TRBJ1-1, with 8 positions matching TRBD1. The CDR3 covers 15 residues. V shed 5 bases and J 5 bases; nucleotides not matched to a gene: 10. CDR1 MDHEN and CDR2 SYDVKM come from the germline V gene. This CDR3 is CASSLQGAGVTEAFF. CDR3 in DNA: TGTGCCAGCAGTCTCCAGGGGGCGGGAGTTACTGAAGCTTTCTTT. The whole variable domain, remainder taken from reference TRBV28 and TRBJ1-1, is DVKVTQSSRYLVKRTGEKVFLECVQDMDHENMFWYRQDPGLGLRLIYFSYDVKMKEKGDIPEGYSVSREKKERFSLILESASTNQTSMYLCASSLQGAGVTEAFFGQGTRLTVV.

CDR3 in amino acids: CATQMLRNNNEQFF. The CDR3 DNA reads TGTGCCACCCAAATGCTTCGGAACAACAATGAGCAGTTCTTC. The rearrangement joins TRBV7-2 to TRBJ2-1, with D hard to call. Between the trimmed V and J ends, which lost 10 bases and 5 bases, there was a span of 18 bases. The CDR3 totals 14 residues. Germline values: CDR1 SGHTA, CDR2 FQGNSA.

This chain connects TRBV27 to TRBJ2-1, with TRBD2 identical over 7 bases. The V and J ends lost 5 bases and 4 bases, in that order; junction bases with no gene match: 5. CDR1 MNHEY and CDR2 SMNVEV come from the germline V gene (reference sequence). This CDR3 region has 14 residues. The CDR3 bases are TGTGCCAGCAGTATGAGCGGGGCTTACAATGAGCAGTTCTTC. Protein product: CASSMSGAYNEQFF.

The J gene is TRBJ2-3, the V gene TRBV28; 9 bases line up with TRBD2. The CDR3 totals 18 residues. Per the germline V gene, CDR1 is MDHEN and CDR2 is SYDVKM. V lost 6 bases and J lost 7; bases outside the gene matches: 20. The DNA of the CDR3 is TGTGCCAGCAGAGGCCCACGAGGCGGGAGGGGAGTGACTTATACGCAGTATTTT. Protein: CASRGPRGGRGVTYTQYF.

A single count supports this clone. The chain carries TRBV3-1 (or the pseudogene TRBV3-2) and TRBJ2-3; 8 bases line up with TRBD2. The CDR3 contains 16 residues. With 0 bases clipped from V and 5 bases from J, the junction kept 7 bases outside the gene matches. Germline V gene sequence: CDR1 LGHDT, CDR2 YNNKEL (reference sequence). DNA of the CDR3: TGTGCCAGCAGCCAAGACCAGCGGGAGAATCAAGATACGCAGTATTTT. Translating it yields CASSQDQRENQDTQYF.

The J gene is TRBJ2-5, the V gene TRBV12-3 or TRBV12-4, with unresolved D. V was cut by 7 bases and J by 3 bases, with 12 bases left in between. The CDR3 runs to 13 residues. This chain's CDR3 is CASTIYREETQYF. The DNA of the CDR3 is TGTGCCAGCACCATATATCGAGAAGAGACCCAGTACTTC.

The chain combines TRBV5-4 with TRBJ2-3; tentative D call: TRBD2 (5 bases). CDR3 size: 18 residues. Trimming stripped 0 bases from V and 4 bases from J, with 21 bases between. Looked up from germline, CDR1 is SGHNT and CDR2 is YYREEE (reference sequence). The CDR3 here is CASSLGPLLVRRADTQYF. Here the CDR3 DNA reads TGTGCCAGCAGCTTGGGCCCCCTACTAGTTAGGAGAGCAGATACGCAGTATTTT.

The chain is built from TRBV28 and TRBJ1-2; a possible D gene is TRBD1 (5 bases). This CDR3 has 14 amino acids. Deletions cut 2 bases from V and 6 bases from J, with 13 bases between. Germline CDR1 reads MDHEN; CDR2 reads SYDVKM. The CDR3: CASSLEMRQHGYTF. The CDR3 DNA reads as TGTGCCAGCAGTTTAGAAATGAGACAGCATGGCTACACCTTC.

In this sample, this clone turned up a few times. The CDR3 coding sequence is TGTGCCAGCAGCTTAGCGGGACAGGGGACAGATACGCAGTATTTT. Translation gives CASSLAGQGTDTQYF. This chain links TRBV7-9 with TRBJ2-3, with 10 positions matching TRBD1. CDR1 is SEHNR, CDR2 FQNEAQ, per germline (reference sequence). The V and J ends lost 0 bases and 3 bases, in that order; junction bases with no gene match: 0. CDR3 length: 15 residues.

V usage is TRBV7-7 and J usage is TRBJ1-5; TRBD1 matches at 10 bases. Germline CDR1 reads SSHAT; CDR2 reads FNYEAQ (reference sequence). The CDR3 runs 16 residues. CDR3 nucleotides: TGTGCTCAAGGGAGGGACAGGGGTTATAGCAATCAGCCCCAGCATTTT. Encoded protein: CAQGRDRGYSNQPQHF.

This clone came up once. The gene calls are TRBV19 and TRBJ1-4; 12 positions agree with TRBD1. The V and J ends lost 8 bases and 8 bases, in that order; junction bases with no gene match: 6. This CDR3 spans 14 amino acids. CDR1 LNHDA and CDR2 SQIVND come from the germline V gene (reference sequence). CDR3 loop: CASAGDRGLEKLFF. The DNA of the CDR3 is TGTGCCAGTGCGGGGGACAGGGGGCTAGAAAAACTGTTTTTT.